This T cell receptor beta chain was identified in a study of shared clonotypes between healthy human individuals (dated by TCRdb to 2018 to 2021). Some background on the complete study: The cohort comprised a couple of women and a few men aged 18 to 49 years. For each donor, CD4 naive and CD4 memory were each given three plates, CD8 naive was given two plates, and CD8 memory was given one plate. To estimate repertoire size and how much clonotype sharing occurs between individuals, the study deeply sequenced the blood TCR repertoires of 5 or 6 healthy adults. Libraries were prepared and TCR repertoires were sequenced by different laboratories using diverse techniques, in order to increase sequencing depth and limit assay-specific biases. Leukapheresis yielded between about 0.9 and 9 billion PBMCs per donor.

From cysteine to phenylalanine, the CDR3 is 13 amino acids long. Just the 39-base CDR3 DNA is kept, in frame starting at base 1. Reading the germline V gene gives CDR1 SQVTM and CDR2 ANQGSEA. Relative to germline, V is missing 7 bases and J is missing 9 bases, with 10 bases of the junction outside any gene match. CD8 naive samples were obtained by positive selection for CCR7 among CD45RO-negative cells, yielding a CD45RA+CCR7+ population from which TemRA cells were excluded. The donors were healthy, HIV-negative adults with no recently reported acute infections or vaccinations. All donors were Caucasian adults living in Nashville, Tennessee, USA. After blood collection by leukapheresis, PBMCs were isolated using Ficoll-Histopaque density gradient centrifugation and then cryopreserved in the vapor phase of liquid nitrogen. Analytical flow cytometry was used to check the purity and quantity of each magnetically sorted T cell population. Genomic DNA was isolated from every sorted fraction and measured by UV absorbance on a Nanodrop 2000c.

In regard to this clone: Its antigen is not yet known. Base qualities were left out, and no much larger clone turns up one base away.

Using the deep immunoSEQ assay, multiplex PCR amplified TCR CDR3 regions from genomic DNA. Genomic DNA extracted from each cell subset was distributed evenly over all wells of several immunoSEQ 96-well plates, and each plate served as one replicate. For sorted subsets, approximately 200 ng of genomic DNA, equivalent to 30,000 or so T cell genomes, went into each replicate PCR. Purified libraries were measured with a Qubit 3.0 fluorometer, size-checked on a Bioanalyzer 2100, and measured again with the KAPA Library Quantification kit. Every immunoSEQ 96-well plate was sequenced on a dedicated single-read 150-cycle Illumina NextSeq 550 flow cell. Per the original workflow: The immunoSEQ output contained only junctional sequences without quality scores, so filtering could not match that applied to full-length reads. To assign V/J genes and CDR3, sequences were annotated against IMGT germline references using PyIR, a Python wrapper for IgBLAST v1.9. Reads were removed for weak V/J assignments (E-value above 1e-6), missing CDR3, stop codons, out-of-frame junctions, or ambiguous translated residues. A V3J clonotype was defined by an identical inferred V gene, J gene, and CDR3 amino acid sequence. To compute the percentage overlap between repertoires, the number of shared unique clonotypes was divided by the size of the smaller repertoire. Three approaches were used to assess repertoire richness: RTK rarefaction, the Chao1 estimator, and Recon v2.1 estimates of unobserved clonotypes. For all TCRbeta clonotypes obtained by the gDNA method from several donors, generation probabilities were computed with OLGA. Drawn from immuneACCESS, this table holds only the in-frame rearrangements with V and J called that TCRdb kept. Clones are partly lost; checked studies trace under half to an unresolved V gene and leave the rest unexplained. Clone size and V and J calls were adopted from that table, with D and trimming inferred from the DNA. The sample data list approximately 2,200,000 clones, and just over 90% of these were observed just once. Of the sample, more than 1.5% falls within the top ten clones.

Findings and caveats that apply to the study as a whole: Estimated clonotype richness was generally larger for naive than for memory subsets. Sampling was limited to blood, and TCR repertoires in tissue likely differ from TCR repertoires in blood. Rarefaction of sorted-subset datasets indicated incomplete sequencing despite the large sequencing depth. Clonotypes shared by all four sorted-subset donors showed higher generation probabilities than non-shared clonotypes. Because the study included a small number of donors, the genetic and exposure-history diversity represented was limited. Based on pairwise subsampling, the degree of clonotype sharing among donors was expected to be affected by sequencing depth. When a handful of donors were compared, the shared fraction of clonotypes was 5% to 6.5% for naive CD4, about 4% for naive CD8, more than 2% for memory CD4, and about 0.36% for memory CD8.

Sequenced: naive CD8+ T cells from PBMCs. Read against the paper, the sample's cell subset or site label means: CD45RA+CCR7+. The TCR comes from a man aged 18-30 years in good health. Some clones in this sample may be carry-over from other donors' samples. The chain couples TRBV29-1 to TRBJ2-1; 9 bases in between match TRBD1. The sequence in DNA is TGCAGCGCCCTTGGGACAGGGATCGTTGAGCAGTTCTTC. Translated, it reads CSALGTGIVEQFF.